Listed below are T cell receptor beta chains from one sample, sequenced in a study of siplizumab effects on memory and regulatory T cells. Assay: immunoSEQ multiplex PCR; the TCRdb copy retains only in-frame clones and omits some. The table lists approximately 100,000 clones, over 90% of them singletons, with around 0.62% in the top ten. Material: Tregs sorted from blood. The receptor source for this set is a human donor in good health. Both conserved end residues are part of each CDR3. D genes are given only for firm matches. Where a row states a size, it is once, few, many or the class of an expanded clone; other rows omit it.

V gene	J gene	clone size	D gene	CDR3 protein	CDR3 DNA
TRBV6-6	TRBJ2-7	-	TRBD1	CASSHRGRNEQYF	TGTGCCAGCAGCCACAGGGGGCGGAACGAGCAGTACTTC
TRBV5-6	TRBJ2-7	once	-	CASSTLPRYEQYF	TGTGCCAGCAGTACCCTCCCCCGCTACGAGCAGTACTTC
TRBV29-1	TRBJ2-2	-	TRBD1	CSVSGTGNTGELFF	TGCAGCGTCTCCGGGACAGGGAACACCGGGGAGCTGTTTTTT
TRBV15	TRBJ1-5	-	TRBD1	CATSIDRDQPQHF	TGTGCCACCAGCATCGACAGGGATCAGCCCCAGCATTTT
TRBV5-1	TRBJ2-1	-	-	CASSTWGNNEQFF	TGCGCCAGCAGCACCTGGGGGAACAATGAGCAGTTCTTC
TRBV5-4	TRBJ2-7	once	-	CASSYRTGVGEQYF	TGTGCCAGCAGCTATCGTACGGGTGTCGGCGAGCAGTACTTC
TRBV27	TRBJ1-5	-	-	CASSFSGFDQPQHF	TGTGCCAGCAGTTTTTCCGGGTTTGATCAGCCCCAGCATTTT
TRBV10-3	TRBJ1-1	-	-	CAISESMGVNTEAFF	TGTGCCATCAGTGAATCGATGGGGGTGAACACTGAAGCTTTCTTT
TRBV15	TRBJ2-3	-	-	CATSRDISVDTQYF	TGTGCCACCAGCAGAGATATTAGCGTTGATACGCAGTATTTT
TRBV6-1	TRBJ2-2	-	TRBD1	CASSRQGNTGELFF	TGTGCCAGCAGTAGACAGGGAAACACCGGGGAGCTGTTTTTT
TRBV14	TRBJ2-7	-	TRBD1	CASSQPRGLFAREQYF	TGTGCCAGCAGCCAACCTAGGGGGCTCTTCGCTCGGGAGCAGTACTTC
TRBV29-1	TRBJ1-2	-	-	CSVVPANYGYTF	TGCAGCGTTGTTCCGGCTAACTATGGCTACACCTTC
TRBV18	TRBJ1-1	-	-	CASSPSRQMWSTEAFF	TGTGCCAGCTCACCGTCGAGACAGATGTGGAGCACTGAAGCTTTCTTT
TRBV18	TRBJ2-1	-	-	CASSPRSSRAMTEQFF	TGTGCCAGCTCACCACGTTCTAGTCGGGCCATGACTGAGCAGTTCTTC
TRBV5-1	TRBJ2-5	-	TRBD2	CASSLAGLAGSGETQYF	TGCGCCAGCAGCTTGGCGGGACTAGCGGGATCGGGTGAGACCCAGTACTTC
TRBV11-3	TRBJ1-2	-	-	CASSRGGTKTYGYTF	TGTGCCAGCAGCAGGGGGGGGACCAAGACCTATGGCTACACCTTC
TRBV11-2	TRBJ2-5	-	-	CASSLFPSKETQYF	TGTGCCAGCAGCTTATTCCCCTCCAAAGAGACCCAGTACTTC
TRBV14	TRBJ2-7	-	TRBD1	CASSQAGRDRGTHEQYF	TGTGCCAGCAGCCAAGCCGGCCGGGACAGGGGGACCCACGAGCAGTACTTC
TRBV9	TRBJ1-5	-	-	CASSSGVFSNQPQHF	TGTGCCAGCAGCTCAGGGGTTTTCAGCAATCAGCCCCAGCATTTT
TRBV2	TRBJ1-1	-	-	CASSGDVGTEAFF	TGTGCCAGCAGTGGGGACGTGGGTACTGAAGCTTTCTTT
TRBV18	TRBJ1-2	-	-	CASSHRAANYGYTF	TGTGCCAGTTCCCACCGGGCAGCCAACTATGGCTACACCTTC
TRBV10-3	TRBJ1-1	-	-	CAGGENTEAFF	TGTGCCGGGGGAGAGAACACTGAAGCTTTCTTT
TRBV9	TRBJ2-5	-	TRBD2	CASSPAGEILQETQYF	TGTGCCAGCAGTCCGGCGGGGGAGATACTTCAAGAGACCCAGTACTTC
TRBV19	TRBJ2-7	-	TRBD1	CASSRATGAYEQYF	TGTGCCAGTAGTAGAGCGACAGGGGCCTACGAGCAGTACTTC
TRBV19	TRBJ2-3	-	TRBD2	CASSTYGLASTDTQYF	TGTGCCAGTAGTACCTACGGACTAGCTAGCACAGATACGCAGTATTTT
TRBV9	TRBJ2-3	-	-	CASSGDGDTQYF	TGTGCCAGCAGCGGGGATGGGGATACGCAGTATTTT
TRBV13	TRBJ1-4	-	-	CASSARRGTSTNEKLFF	TGTGCCAGCAGCGCTCGGAGGGGAACTTCAACTAATGAAAAACTGTTTTTT
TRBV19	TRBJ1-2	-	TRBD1	CASSTRDRYNYGYTF	TGTGCCAGTAGTACCAGGGACAGGTATAACTATGGCTACACCTTC